The next 31 T cell receptor beta chains were all read from a single sample in a study of shared clonotypes between healthy human individuals. Measured with immunoSEQ multiplex PCR; TCRdb has only the in-frame clones, and not every one. The data hold hundreds of thousands of clones, with roughly 77% observed a single time. The sequenced material came from PBMCs. All receptors derive from a middle-aged woman in good health. Some clones in this sample may be carry-over from other donors' samples.

The chain recombines TRBV18 with TRBJ1-1, with 8 positions matching TRBD1. With 5 bases clipped from V and 1 base from J, the junction kept 9 bases outside the gene matches. This CDR3 region has 16 residues. CDR1 is KGHSH, CDR2 LQKENI, per germline. The CDR3 region is CASSATGGTSNTEAFF. The CDR3 DNA is TGTGCCAGCTCAGCAACAGGGGGTACGTCGAACACTGAAGCTTTCTTT.

The chain couples TRBV5-4 to TRBJ1-5; TRBD1 might be the D (5 bases). V lost 3 bases to trimming and J lost 5 bases, with 9 bases between them. Per germline, CDR1 SGHNT and CDR2 YYREEE (reference sequence). The CDR3 totals 13 residues. The CDR3 DNA sequence: TGTGCCAGCAGCTCAGGGTGGGATCAGCCCCAGCATTTT. Encoded protein: CASSSGWDQPQHF.

V gene TRBV11-2 combines with J gene TRBJ1-4; no clear D. This CDR3 is built from 16 residues. Germline V CDR1 and CDR2: SGHAT, FQNNGV. The ends were cut back, 2 bases at V and 2 bases at J, with 12 bases in the middle. CDR3: CASSLTQPGTNEKLFF. The CDR3 nucleotides read TGTGCCAGCAGCTTAACTCAGCCGGGGACTAATGAAAAACTGTTTTTT.

This chain joins TRBV13 and TRBJ1-2, with a possible D match to TRBD1 (5 bases). The CDR3 contains 15 residues. V was trimmed by 8 bases and J by 4 bases, leaving 20 bases between them. Looked up from germline, CDR1 is PRHDT and CDR2 is FYEKMQ (reference sequence). The CDR3 DNA follows: TGTGCCAGCGGGGGGTGGAATCTGAATTTCTATGGCTACACCTTC. Its protein is CASGGWNLNFYGYTF.

This chain uses TRBV27 with TRBJ2-3, with D perhaps being TRBD1 or TRBD2 (5 bases each). The ends were cut back, 2 bases at V and 6 bases at J, with 24 bases in the middle. CDR1 and CDR2 (germline): MNHEY, SMNVEV (reference sequence). The CDR3 consists of 18 residues. CDR3 in DNA: TGTGCCAGCAGTTTACAATCCAGGACCCGGGGACCCAGGGATACGCAGTATTTT. Translation gives CASSLQSRTRGPRDTQYF.

V is TRBV5-1 and J is TRBJ2-5; 7 nucleotides align to TRBD2. The CDR3 runs to 14 residues. The V and J ends lost 6 bases and 0 bases, in that order; junction bases with no gene match: 5. The germline V gene has CDR1 SGHRS and CDR2 YFSETQ. The CDR3 DNA sequence: TGCGCCAGCACTAGCGGAAGGTACCAAGAGACCCAGTACTTC. Its protein is CASTSGRYQETQYF.

Turning to this clone: A junction end diverges from the germline sequence, so it may reflect a read error. The chain carries TRBV6-1 and TRBJ2-7; 10 bases agree with TRBD2. CDR1 is MNHNS, CDR2 SASEGT, per germline. The CDR3 is 14 residues long. Here the CDR3 reads CANSVAGGSYEQYF. CDR3 bases: TGTGCCAACAGTGTAGCGGGAGGCTCCTACGAGCAGTACTTC.

The chain joins TRBV7-2 to TRBJ2-7, with D unclear. V was trimmed by 1 base and J by 6 bases, leaving 7 bases between them. The germline V gene has CDR1 SGHTA and CDR2 FQGNSA. The CDR3 spans 12 residues. The CDR3 nucleotides read TGTGCCAGCAGCTTAGACGGTCTCGAGCAGTACTTC. It encodes CASSLDGLEQYF.

The genes are TRBV15 and TRBJ1-4, with D hard to call. CDR3 length equals 15 residues. The germline V gene has CDR1 LNHNV and CDR2 YYDKDF (reference sequence). Trimming removed 3 bases from V and 5 bases from J, with 13 bases in between. CDR3 nucleotides: TGTGCCACCAGCAGGAGGGAAAGAATAAATGAAAAACTGTTTTTT. Translation gives CATSRRERINEKLFF.

Written as DNA, the CDR3 is TGTGCCAGCAGTTCTCAGGCGGATACGCAGTATTTT. Translated, it gives CASSSQADTQYF. The chain links TRBV6-5 to TRBJ2-3; D remains unclear. V lost 4 bases, J lost 6 bases, and 8 bases lay in between. CDR1 is MNHEY and CDR2 is SVGAGI in the germline V gene. CDR3 size: 12 residues.

The chain is built from TRBV7-2 and TRBJ2-1; D remains ambiguous. This CDR3 contains 13 residues. CDR1 SGHTA and CDR2 FQGNSA come from the germline V gene. The germline V and J ends were trimmed by 3 bases and 7 bases, with 10 bases remaining between them. This CDR3 reads CASSFWKGNEQFF. CDR3 in DNA: TGTGCCAGCAGCTTTTGGAAGGGAAATGAGCAGTTCTTC.

This chain joins TRBV13 and TRBJ2-7, with D perhaps TRBD2 (5 bases). The CDR3 length is 14 residues. Germline-derived CDR1 and CDR2 are PRHDT and FYEKMQ (reference sequence). Trimming took off 3 bases at V and 4 bases at J, with 13 bases between the two ends. This CDR3 reads CASSLKGSRYEQYF. CDR3 DNA: TGTGCCAGCAGCTTGAAAGGGAGTCGGTACGAGCAGTACTTC. The full variable domain, its missing parts supplied by reference TRBV13 and TRBJ2-7, is AAGVIQSPRHLIKEKRETATLKCYPIPRHDTVYWYQQGPGQDPQFLISFYEKMQSDKGSIPDRFSAQQFSDYHSELNMSSLELGDSALYFCASSLKGSRYEQYFGPGTRLTVT.

This clone was seen ten or more times. V usage is TRBV9 and J usage is TRBJ2-3; 9 bases are a match to TRBD2. The V gene end was trimmed by 0 bases and the J gene end by 1 base; junction bases not matched to a gene: 3. This CDR3 is built from 16 residues. Germline CDR1 and CDR2: SGDLS and YYNGEE. CDR3 sequence: CASSVGGRGGTDTQYF. CDR3 sequence (DNA): TGTGCCAGCAGCGTAGGCGGGAGGGGTGGCACAGATACGCAGTATTTT. The full variable domain, in which reference TRBV9 and TRBJ2-3 provide the parts outside the CDR3, is DSGVTQTPKHLITATGQRVTLRCSPRSGDLSVYWYQQSLDQGLQFLIQYYNGEERAKGNILERFSAQQFPDLHSELNLSSLELGDSALYFCASSVGGRGGTDTQYFGPGTRLTVL.

This chain connects TRBV25-1 to TRBJ1-1; D is uncertain. Looked up from germline, CDR1 is MGHDK and CDR2 is SYGVNS. The CDR3 is made up of 13 amino acids. The V end lost 7 bases, the J end lost 2 bases, and 11 bases lay between the germline ends. The CDR3: CASNDQPNTEAFF. Written as DNA, the CDR3 is TGTGCCAGCAACGACCAGCCTAACACTGAAGCTTTCTTT.

The chain carries TRBV9 and TRBJ2-5, with a weak D call TRBD1 (6 bases). This CDR3 is 13 amino acids long. V gave up 7 bases and J gave up 5 bases, with 15 bases separating them. Germline CDR1 reads SGDLS; CDR2 reads YYNGEE. CDR3 DNA: TGTGCCAGCGGAGACAGGCAACGGGAGACCCAGTACTTC. This sequence encodes CASGDRQRETQYF.

The rearrangement joins TRBV7-4 to TRBJ2-6, with D hard to call. Between the trimmed V and J ends, which lost 4 bases and 0 bases, there was a span of 7 bases. The CDR3 has 15 amino acids. Germline V gene data show CDR1 as SGHVT and CDR2 as SQSDAQ. Here the CDR3 reads CASSWADSGANVLTF. DNA of the CDR3: TGTGCCAGCAGCTGGGCCGACTCTGGGGCCAACGTCCTGACTTTC.

The chain combines TRBV28 with TRBJ2-5; 7 nucleotides match TRBD1. Germline trimming cut 5 bases from V and 5 bases from J; bases unmatched to any gene: 8. In germline, CDR1 is MDHEN, CDR2 SYDVKM. The CDR3 totals 14 residues. The CDR3 coding sequence is TGTGCCAGCAGTAAACAGGGGTTTTGGGAGACCCAGTACTTC. It yields the protein CASSKQGFWETQYF.

This clone was picked up a small number of times. V gene TRBV6-5 combines with J gene TRBJ2-1, with D perhaps given as TRBD1 or TRBD2 (5 bases each). The V end lost 6 bases, the J end lost 10 bases, and 19 bases lay between the germline ends. The CDR3 totals 14 residues. The germline V gene encodes CDR1 MNHEY and CDR2 SVGAGI. CDR3 nucleotide sequence: TGTGCCAGCAGGACCGGGACCAGCGCGTCAGAGCAGTTCTTC. Translation gives CASRTGTSASEQFF.

The gene calls are TRBV11-2 and TRBJ1-1; D not certain. CDR3 length: 11 amino acids. Germline V gene sequence: CDR1 SGHAT, CDR2 FQNNGV. V dropped 0 bases and J dropped 8 bases, with 4 bases sitting between them. Here the CDR3 reads CASSLETEAFF. CDR3 DNA sequence: TGTGCCAGCAGCTTAGAAACAGAAGCTTTCTTT.

The rearrangement uses TRBV25-1 and TRBJ2-7; possibly TRBD1 for D (6 bases). CDR3 length equals 13 residues. V was cut by 2 bases and J by 4 bases, with 9 bases left in between. Germline CDR1 MGHDK, CDR2 SYGVNS. The CDR3 DNA is TGTGCCAGCAGTGAAGGGGGCTTTTACGAGCAGTACTTC. Translation gives CASSEGGFYEQYF.

The CDR3 sequence is CASSEPLRYGYTF. The CDR3 nucleotides read TGTGCCAGCAGTGAGCCCCTCCGCTATGGCTACACCTTC. The chain combines TRBV6-1 with TRBJ1-2; D is undetermined. Trimming removed 3 bases from V and 4 bases from J, with 9 bases in between. The germline V gene has CDR1 MNHNS and CDR2 SASEGT. The CDR3 spans 13 residues.

V usage is TRBV5-6 and J usage is TRBJ2-5; a possible D gene is TRBD2 (6 bases). The CDR3 is 14 amino acids. Per germline, CDR1 SGHDT and CDR2 YYEEEE. V dropped 1 base and J dropped 1 base, with 8 bases sitting between them. The CDR3: CASSLPTSQETQYF. DNA for the CDR3: TGTGCCAGCAGCTTGCCGACTAGCCAAGAGACCCAGTACTTC.

This clone was seen only once. CDR3 region: CAISVGGLGGELFF. The DNA of the CDR3 is TGTGCCATCAGTGTCGGCGGGTTGGGCGGGGAGCTGTTTTTT. The chain couples TRBV10-3 to TRBJ2-2; D is possibly TRBD2 (5 bases). This CDR3 has 14 residues. Trimming removed 4 bases from V and 7 bases from J, with 13 bases in between. The germline gives CDR1 ENHRY, CDR2 SYGVKD.

The chain employs TRBV4-3 and TRBJ2-7; 7 bases are shared with TRBD2. Germline trimming cut 0 bases from V and 3 bases from J; bases unmatched to any gene: 8. Germline V lookup: CDR1 LGHNA, CDR2 YSLEER. This CDR3 contains 16 residues. CDR3 sequence (DNA): TGCGCCAGCAGCCAAGATTGGGCTAGCGGTAACTACGAGCAGTACTTC. Protein product: CASSQDWASGNYEQYF.

V is TRBV5-6 and J is TRBJ1-5; D uncertain. Germline lookup yields CDR1 SGHDT and CDR2 YYEEEE. Trimming removed 3 bases at V and 1 base at J, with 11 bases between. The CDR3 runs to 15 residues. For the CDR3, the DNA is TGTGCCAGCAGCTGGGGAGTAGGGAGCAATCAGCCCCAGCATTTT. As protein: CASSWGVGSNQPQHF.

The chain combines TRBV30 with TRBJ1-2; 9 positions agree with TRBD1. This CDR3 spans 14 amino acids. Per the germline V gene, CDR1 is GTSNPN and CDR2 is SVGIG (reference sequence). Trimming cost V 3 bases and J 7 bases; bases outside gene matches: 9. The CDR3 loop is CAWREKTGGIGYTF. The DNA of the CDR3 is TGTGCCTGGAGGGAAAAGACAGGGGGTATTGGCTACACCTTC.

V gene TRBV6-1 combines with J gene TRBJ2-4; D may be TRBD1 (6 bases). Per the germline V gene, CDR1 is MNHNS and CDR2 is SASEGT. Trimming shortened V by 5 bases and J by 7 bases, and 12 bases separated the two germline ends. This CDR3 spans 13 amino acids. CDR3 nucleotides: TGTGCCAGCAGTAGGCTCGGACAGAACATTCAGTACTTC. Residues: CASSRLGQNIQYF.

CDR3 DNA: TGTGCCAGCTCACCGAGGGACGGACCCTACGAGCAGTACTTC. Protein product: CASSPRDGPYEQYF. The chain is built from TRBV18 and TRBJ2-5, with D perhaps being TRBD1 or TRBD2 (5 bases each). Near its end, the DNA agrees better with TRBJ2-7, so the J call may be wrong. This CDR3 has 14 residues. Germline CDR1 KGHSH, CDR2 LQKENI.

V gene TRBV5-4 combines with J gene TRBJ2-5; D gene uncertain. The CDR3 consists of 15 residues. Trimming removed 0 bases from V and 4 bases from J, with 13 bases in between. In germline, CDR1 is SGHNT, CDR2 YYREEE (reference sequence). The CDR3, as DNA: TGTGCCAGCAGCTTGGTTTCTGGGAATCGAGAGACCCAGTACTTC. It translates to CASSLVSGNRETQYF.

V is TRBV2 and J is TRBJ1-2; possible D gene TRBD1, 6 bases. V gave up 5 bases and J gave up 5 bases, with 15 bases separating them. CDR1 and CDR2 from the germline V gene are SNHLY and FYNNEI. This CDR3 is 14 amino acids long. Here the CDR3 DNA reads TGTGCCAGCAGTAGCCAGGGGATACGGTATGGCTACACCTTC. It specifies CASSSQGIRYGYTF. The full variable domain, completed using reference TRBV2 and TRBJ1-2, is EPEVTQTPSHQVTQMGQEVILRCVPISNHLYFYWYRQILGQKVEFLVSFYNNEISEKSEIFDDQFSVERPDGSNFTLKIRSTKLEDSAMYFCASSSQGIRYGYTFGSGTRLTVV.

CDR3 nucleotides: TGTGCCAGCAGCTTTGTTGACTTCTCCTACGAGCAGTACTTC. Protein sequence: CASSFVDFSYEQYF. The genes are TRBV5-5 and TRBJ2-7; D is uncertain. V lost 2 bases and J 0 bases, leaving 9 bases between the germline ends. Germline V gives CDR1 SGHKS, CDR2 YYEKEE (reference sequence). This CDR3 comprises 14 residues. The full variable domain, completed using reference TRBV5-5 and TRBJ2-7, is DAGVTQSPTHLIKTRGQQVTLRCSPISGHKSVSWYQQVLGQGPQFIFQYYEKEERGRGNFPDRFSARQFPNYSSELNVNALLLGDSALYLCASSFVDFSYEQYFGPGTRLTVT.